This T cell receptor beta chain was sequenced during a study of T cells expressing NK-cell markers. As for the study in general: Sequencing covered eight donors, seven HCMV-seropositive and one seronegative. General study results and limits: What remained unclear was the HCMV specificity of expanded NKG2C+ T cell clones.

TCRdb reworked the 5' RACE reads into one entry per CDR3 protein, no DNA. With some 410,000 distinct CDR3 sequences in the sample, the ten largest clones hold 7.3%. The CDR3 loop spans 12 amino acids. Germline lookup yields CDR1 MNHNS and CDR2 SASEGT. A word on this clonotype: Its antigen is unidentified.

The sequenced sample consisted of blood T cells: a sorted CD56 or NKG2C T cell subset, CD4+ or CD8+ T cells, or bulk PBMC T cells (not recorded which). The receptor comes from a woman aged 18-70 years in good health. The chain uses TRBV6-1 and TRBJ2-3. This CDR3 is CASSEGVNTQYF.